A single sample is the source of the 22 T cell receptor beta chains below, sequenced in a study of neoadjuvant anti-PD-1 for oral cavity cancer (TCRdb year 2021). Sample time point, as interpreted from the label and publication: before neoadjuvant nivolumab. Library construction relied on the immunoSEQ multiplex PCR assay. TCRdb re-hosts the immuneACCESS table, in-frame sequences only. Its copies lack some clones; in the studies checked, an unresolved V gene accounts for under half of them, and the cause for the rest is not known. This sample lists 6,500 to 9,000 clones; around 46% were detected once. The leading ten clones occupy about 11% of the sample. The sample here was tumor tissue, taken before nivolumab (anti-PD-1) treatment. The receptors come from a person aged 35-79 years with oral cavity squamous cell carcinoma.

This clone was seen more than once but under ten times. The chain links TRBV11-3 to TRBJ1-1; no reliable D call. The CDR3 has 13 amino acids. CDR1 SGHNT and CDR2 YENEEA come from the germline V gene. V lost 2 bases and J lost 1, with 5 bases in between. The CDR3: CASSLRRNTEAFF. The CDR3 DNA sequence: TGTGCCAGCAGCTTAAGGAGGAACACTGAAGCTTTCTTT.

This chain connects TRBV5-1 to TRBJ1-1; the match to TRBD1 covers 7 bases. Germline-derived CDR1 and CDR2 are SGHRS and YFSETQ. V shed 0 bases, J shed 3 bases, and the junction held 2 bases outside the gene matches. This CDR3 has 14 residues. For the CDR3, the DNA is TGCGCCAGCAGCTTGGGAGGGACAGACACTGAAGCTTTCTTT. This translates into CASSLGGTDTEAFF.

The sample holds a few counts of this clone. The chain's CDR3 is CASSPGTNTGELFF. Written as DNA, the CDR3 is TGTGCCAGCTCCCCCGGGACTAACACCGGGGAGCTGTTTTTT. V and J are TRBV18 and TRBJ2-2; perhaps TRBD2 as D (6 bases). This CDR3 region has 14 residues. The V gene's germline CDR1 is KGHSH and CDR2 LQKENI. V gave up 6 bases and J gave up 2 bases, with 10 bases separating them.

The chain carries TRBV6-5 and TRBJ1-1; D may be TRBD1 (5 bases). CDR1 MNHEY and CDR2 SVGAGI come from the germline V gene. V lost 0 bases and J 6 bases, leaving 14 bases between the germline ends. The CDR3 runs to 15 residues. The CDR3 region is CASSYSFDSPPEAFF. The CDR3 nucleotides read TGTGCCAGCAGTTACTCTTTCGACAGCCCCCCTGAAGCTTTCTTT.

The CDR3 sequence is CASTHRASYQPQHF. The CDR3 nucleotides are TGTGCCAGCACCCACCGGGCCTCATATCAGCCCCAGCATTTT. V and J are TRBV6-4 and TRBJ1-5, with D unresolved. The germline CDR1 and CDR2 sequences are MRHNA and SNTAGT. Between the trimmed V and J ends, which lost 7 bases and 5 bases, there was a span of 15 bases. The length of the CDR3 is 14 residues.

This CDR3 reads CASSLGGTAKHTEAFF. The CDR3 coding sequence is TGTGCCAGCAGCTTAGGGGGGACAGCAAAACACACTGAAGCTTTCTTT. The rearrangement uses TRBV13 and TRBJ1-1, with 7 bases fitting TRBD1. Germline CDR1 reads PRHDT; CDR2 reads FYEKMQ (reference sequence). V dropped 0 bases and J dropped 3; count of bases not matched to a gene: 7. CDR3 length: 16 amino acids. The full variable domain, in which reference TRBV13 and TRBJ1-1 provide the parts outside the CDR3, is AAGVIQSPRHLIKEKRETATLKCYPIPRHDTVYWYQQGPGQDPQFLISFYEKMQSDKGSIPDRFSAQQFSDYHSELNMSSLELGDSALYFCASSLGGTAKHTEAFFGQGTRLTVV.

V and J are TRBV15 and TRBJ2-7; no firm D call. The CDR3 loop spans 15 amino acids. Trimming stripped 0 bases from V and 6 bases from J, with 15 bases between. Per the germline V gene, CDR1 is LNHNV and CDR2 is YYDKDF (reference sequence). CDR3 sequence reads: CATSRDQETASEQYF. Here the CDR3 DNA reads TGTGCCACCAGCAGAGATCAGGAGACCGCAAGCGAGCAGTACTTC.

The rearrangement links TRBV7-9 to TRBJ1-1; 7 nucleotides match TRBD1. There are 15 residues in the CDR3. Germline values: CDR1 SEHNR, CDR2 FQNEAQ (reference sequence). The J segment lost 5 bases and the V segment lost 2 bases, leaving 8 bases of the junction unmatched. The CDR3 region is CASSLQGGGGTEAFF. The CDR3 DNA sequence: TGTGCCAGCAGCTTACAGGGGGGCGGAGGGACTGAAGCTTTCTTT.

This clone was picked up a small number of times. J is TRBJ1-2 and V is TRBV5-1; D unresolved. The V gene lost 0 bases and the J gene lost 8 bases, with 14 bases spanning the gap. CDR1 and CDR2 from the germline V gene are SGHRS and YFSETQ. The CDR3 runs to 14 residues. For the CDR3, the DNA is TGCGCCAGCAGCTTGGGATCCGCAGGCCGGGGCTACACCTTC. Protein: CASSLGSAGRGYTF.

The V gene is TRBV2, the J gene TRBJ2-7, with TRBD2 matching 11 bases. Germline V CDR1 and CDR2: SNHLY, FYNNEI. V dropped 1 base and J dropped 7; count of bases not matched to a gene: 6. The CDR3 length is 15 residues. For the CDR3, the DNA is TGTGCCAGCAGTGAAGTAACTAGCGGGAGAAGAGAGCAGTACTTC. This encodes CASSEVTSGRREQYF.

The CDR3 region has the DNA TGTGCCTGGAGTGGATCGGGGAACAATCAGCCCCAGCATTTT. Amino acids: CAWSGSGNNQPQHF. The rearrangement joins TRBV30 to TRBJ1-5, with D unresolved. Trimming took off 1 base at V and 3 bases at J, with 10 bases between the two ends. CDR1 is GTSNPN, CDR2 SVGIG, per germline (reference sequence). The CDR3 has 14 amino acids.

V gene TRBV10-2 combines with J gene TRBJ2-3; D could derive from TRBD1 or TRBD2 (5 bases each). V was clipped by 8 bases and J by 0 bases, with 18 bases between them. This CDR3 has 16 residues. Looked up from germline, CDR1 is WSHSY and CDR2 is SAAADI. This chain's CDR3 is CASLDGTKRSTDTQYF. The DNA of the CDR3 is TGCGCCAGCCTTGATGGGACCAAACGTAGCACAGATACGCAGTATTTT.

This clone rates as medium-sized. The V gene is TRBV27, the J gene TRBJ1-1; 9 bases line up with TRBD1. Germline V lookup: CDR1 MNHEY, CDR2 SMNVEV (reference sequence). The J segment lost 3 bases and the V segment lost 10 bases, leaving 6 bases of the junction unmatched. This CDR3 contains 13 residues. CDR3 sequence: CATGTGHYTEAFF. The CDR3 DNA reads TGTGCCACCGGGACAGGGCACTACACTGAAGCTTTCTTT.

This clone was found a few times. J is TRBJ2-5 and V is TRBV7-9; D may be TRBD2 (5 bases). The V end was cut by 3 bases, the J end by 2 bases, with 7 bases between. This CDR3 contains 13 residues. Germline CDR1 is SEHNR and CDR2 is FQNEAQ (reference sequence). The DNA for the CDR3 is TGTGCCAGCAGCTTTGGACTTCAAGAGACCCAGTACTTC. It yields the protein CASSFGLQETQYF.

The chain combines TRBV7-3 with TRBJ2-1; 7 bases line up with TRBD2. The CDR3 has 18 residues. V shed 6 bases and J 1 base; nucleotides not matched to a gene: 15. Germline loops: CDR1 SGHTA, CDR2 FQGTGA. DNA for the CDR3: TGTGCCAGCAGTCAAGGGAGGGGACTCCCTAAATCCTACAATGAGCAGTTCTTC. It translates to CASSQGRGLPKSYNEQFF.

The chain combines TRBV19 with TRBJ1-2, with D possibly TRBD1 on 6 matching bases. The length of the CDR3 is 11 residues. Trimming left V 8 bases short and J 2 bases short, with 6 bases between. Germline values: CDR1 LNHDA, CDR2 SQIVND (reference sequence). CDR3 sequence (DNA): TGTGCCAGTCAGGGGAACTATGGCTACACCTTC. Its protein product is CASQGNYGYTF.

The genes are TRBV7-6 and TRBJ1-1; D call uncertain. The germline CDR1 and CDR2 sequences are SGHVS and FNYEAQ. Trimming pared 2 bases from V and 1 base from J, leaving 2 bases between. The CDR3 covers 12 residues. The CDR3 DNA reads as TGTGCCAGCAGCTTACAGAACACTGAAGCTTTCTTT. Amino acid sequence: CASSLQNTEAFF.

The rearrangement uses TRBV18 and TRBJ1-5, with 7 bases fitting TRBD1. CDR3 length: 16 amino acids. Trimming cost V 3 bases and J 6 bases; bases outside gene matches: 11. Germline loops: CDR1 KGHSH, CDR2 LQKENI. CDR3 sequence: CASSPSGPRGGQPQHF. The CDR3 nucleotides read TGTGCCAGCTCACCCTCCGGACCCAGGGGGGGTCAGCCCCAGCATTTT. The full variable domain, its missing parts supplied by reference TRBV18 and TRBJ1-5, is NAGVMQNPRHLVRRRGQEARLRCSPMKGHSHVYWYRQLPEEGLKFMVYLQKENIIDESGMPKERFSAEFPKEGPSILRIQQVVRGDSAAYFCASSPSGPRGGQPQHFGDGTRLSIL.

This clone is medium-sized. The gene calls are TRBV29-1 and TRBJ2-3; a weak D match, TRBD2 (6 bases). Germline CDR1 reads SQVTM; CDR2 reads ANQGSEA. CDR3 length equals 17 residues. Deletions cut 7 bases from V and 4 bases from J, with 27 bases between. In DNA, the CDR3 is TGCAGCGCTGCGGGACTGGGCAGGGCCTCATTTGCAGATACGCAGTATTTT. Amino acid sequence: CSAAGLGRASFADTQYF.

This rearrangement joins TRBV6-1 to TRBJ2-2; D is perhaps TRBD2 (5 bases). With 7 bases removed from V and 2 bases from J, the gap between germline ends came to 14 bases. The V gene's germline CDR1 is MNHNS and CDR2 SASEGT. The CDR3 extends over 15 amino acids. For the CDR3, the DNA is TGTGCCAGCACCCCGCCGGGGAGAAACACCGGGGAGCTGTTTTTT. It encodes CASTPPGRNTGELFF.

By share, this clone ranks as large. The J gene is TRBJ2-3, the V gene TRBV5-1; D not resolved. Germline V gives CDR1 SGHRS, CDR2 YFSETQ. Trimming cost V 2 bases and J 0 bases, with 4 bases left between them. The CDR3 loop spans 13 amino acids. CDR3 region: CASSFSSTDTQYF. The CDR3 coding sequence is TGCGCCAGCAGCTTCTCTAGCACAGATACGCAGTATTTT. Full variable domain (rest looked up from reference TRBV5-1 and TRBJ2-3): KAGVTQTPRYLIKTRGQQVTLSCSPISGHRSVSWYQQTPGQGLQFLFEYFSETQRNKGNFPGRFSGRQFSNSRSEMNVSTLELGDSALYLCASSFSSTDTQYFGPGTRLTVL.

The chain recombines TRBV9 with TRBJ1-5, with D uncertain. V was clipped by 4 bases and J by 1 base, with 9 bases between them. Germline assignment: CDR1 SGDLS and CDR2 YYNGEE. The CDR3 is made up of 14 amino acids. CDR3: CASSPLDSNQPQHF. The DNA of the CDR3 is TGTGCCAGCAGCCCCTTGGACAGCAATCAGCCCCAGCATTTT.